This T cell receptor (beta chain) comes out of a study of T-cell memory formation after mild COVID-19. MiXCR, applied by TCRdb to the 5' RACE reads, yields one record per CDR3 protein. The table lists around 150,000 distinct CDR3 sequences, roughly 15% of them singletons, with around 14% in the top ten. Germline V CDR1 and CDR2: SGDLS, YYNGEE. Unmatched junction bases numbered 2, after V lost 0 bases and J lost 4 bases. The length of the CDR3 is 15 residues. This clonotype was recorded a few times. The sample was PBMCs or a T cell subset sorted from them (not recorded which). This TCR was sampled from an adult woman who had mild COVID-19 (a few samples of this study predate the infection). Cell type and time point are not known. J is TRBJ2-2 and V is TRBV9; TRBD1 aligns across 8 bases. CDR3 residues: CASSVAGQATGELFF. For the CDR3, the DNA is TGTGCCAGCAGCGTAGCGGGACAGGCCACCGGGGAGCTGTTTTTT.